Below, 15 T cell receptor beta chains from the same sample are listed, as sequenced in a study of T cell responses to AZD1222 COVID-19 vaccine. Using immunoSEQ multiplex PCR, the repertoire was profiled, and TCRdb retains in-frame clones only, with some absent. The repertoire holds approximately 110,000 clones, with less than 90% as singletons. The specimen comprised peripheral blood, sampled on day 0 of AZD1222 vaccination. The receptors stem from an adult in good health.

J is TRBJ1-1 and V is TRBV6-5; unclear D gene. From germline, CDR1 is MNHEY and CDR2 SVGAGI. The CDR3 covers 16 residues. The V gene lost 0 bases and the J gene lost 1 base, with 12 bases spanning the gap. CDR3 nucleotides: TGTGCCAGCAGTTACTCTGGGATCCACCCGAACACTGAAGCTTTCTTT. It yields the protein CASSYSGIHPNTEAFF.

The chain uses TRBV7-3 and TRBJ2-3; 9 nucleotides match TRBD1. Germline assignment: CDR1 SGHTA and CDR2 FQGTGA. V dropped 1 base and J dropped 3; count of bases not matched to a gene: 5. CDR3 length: 16 amino acids. This chain's CDR3 is CASSLSLTGGTDTQYF. The DNA for the CDR3 is TGTGCCAGCAGCTTAAGTCTGACAGGGGGTACAGATACGCAGTATTTT.

The chain couples TRBV19 to TRBJ1-2; D gene uncertain. The CDR3 length is 11 residues. The germline V gene has CDR1 LNHDA and CDR2 SQIVND (reference sequence). V dropped 8 bases and J dropped 4 bases, with 8 bases sitting between them. The CDR3 protein is CASGRSYGYTF. The CDR3 nucleotides are TGTGCCAGTGGGAGATCCTATGGCTACACCTTC.

This chain uses TRBV11-1 with TRBJ1-6; D uncertain. The CDR3 is 14 amino acids. Trimming removed 2 bases from V and 7 bases from J, with 9 bases in between. Germline V lookup: CDR1 SGHAT, CDR2 FQDESV (reference sequence). As DNA, the CDR3 is TGTGCCAGCAGCTTATCGGCAGGAAATTCACCCCTCCACTTT. Its translation is CASSLSAGNSPLHF.

The rearrangement links TRBV5-1 to TRBJ1-1, with D unresolved. The V end was cut by 0 bases, the J end by 1 base, with 10 bases between. Germline CDR1 SGHRS, CDR2 YFSETQ. The CDR3 spans 15 residues. Here the CDR3 DNA reads TGCGCCAGCAGCTTGGAGTTAGCAGGGAACACTGAAGCTTTCTTT. Encoded protein: CASSLELAGNTEAFF.

V gene TRBV4-3 combines with J gene TRBJ1-5, with a tentative D call TRBD1 (6 bases). V lost 3 bases and J lost 5, with 8 bases in between. The CDR3 totals 13 residues. Germline V lookup: CDR1 LGHNA, CDR2 YSLEER. The DNA for the CDR3 is TGCGCCAGCAGCCAGGCAGGGGATCAGCCCCAGCATTTT. It codes for CASSQAGDQPQHF.

The chain carries TRBV6-2 or TRBV6-3 and TRBJ1-2; weak D call: TRBD1 (6 bases). The V and J ends lost 6 bases and 12 bases respectively, with 20 bases between them. The CDR3 totals 13 residues. CDR1 and CDR2 from the germline V gene are MNHEY and SVGEGT. CDR3 protein: CASSRSGATGNTF. CDR3 coding DNA: TGTGCCAGCAGCCGCTCGGGGGCCACCGGGAACACCTTC.

The chain has TRBV11-3 and TRBJ1-4, with D unclear. This CDR3 is 15 amino acids long. Germline V gives CDR1 SGHNT, CDR2 YENEEA. V lost 4 bases and J lost 6, with 15 bases in between. Here the CDR3 reads CASSSGRTEDEKLFF. In nucleotides, the CDR3 is TGTGCCAGCAGCTCAGGCCGGACGGAAGATGAAAAACTGTTTTTT.

The CDR3 loop is CASSLGTGESPLHF. The CDR3 coding sequence is TGTGCCAGCTCACTGGGGACAGGGGAATCACCCCTCCACTTT. The V and J genes are TRBV18 and TRBJ1-6; 10 positions agree with TRBD1. J gave up 10 bases and V 4 bases, and 4 bases lay outside the gene matches. CDR1 is KGHSH, CDR2 LQKENI, per germline. This CDR3 comprises 14 residues.

The chain links TRBV27 to TRBJ2-1, with D unclear. Germline CDR1 and CDR2: MNHEY and SMNVEV (reference sequence). The CDR3 loop spans 15 amino acids. The V end was cut by 6 bases, the J end by 1 base, with 13 bases between. CDR3 nucleotide sequence: TGTGCCAGCAGAGTGGACCCGAGGTCCTACAATGAGCAGTTCTTC. Amino acids: CASRVDPRSYNEQFF.

The rearrangement uses TRBV9 and TRBJ2-7; 9 positions agree with TRBD1. V lost 0 bases, J lost 2 bases, and 15 bases stayed unmatched. This CDR3 has 19 residues. Germline V CDR1 and CDR2: SGDLS, YYNGEE. Written as DNA, the CDR3 is TGTGCCAGCAGCGTAGGAACCTTTGTAGTGGGACAGGGCGCCTACGAGCAGTACTTC. This encodes CASSVGTFVVGQGAYEQYF.

The chain recombines TRBV19 with TRBJ1-2; no firm D call. Trimming took 5 bases from V and 1 from J, leaving 8 bases between them. The CDR3 covers 13 residues. Per the germline V gene, CDR1 is LNHDA and CDR2 is SQIVND (reference sequence). CDR3 loop: CASSQAVNYGYTF. Written as DNA, the CDR3 is TGTGCCAGTAGTCAGGCCGTTAACTATGGCTACACCTTC.

The chain is built from TRBV11-2 and TRBJ2-7; 11 bases map to TRBD1. With V trimmed by 5 bases and J by 3 bases, 3 bases remained unmatched. Germline CDR1 is SGHAT and CDR2 is FQNNGV. This CDR3 comprises 14 residues. CDR3 protein: CASSTDRGLYEQYF. In nucleotides, the CDR3 is TGTGCCAGCAGCACGGACAGGGGGCTCTACGAGCAGTACTTC.

This clone was seen once. The chain is built from TRBV5-4 and TRBJ1-1, with D uncertain. Germline CDR1 is SGHNT and CDR2 is YYREEE (reference sequence). The CDR3 covers 15 residues. The ends were cut back, 3 bases at V and 5 bases at J, with 17 bases in the middle. CDR3 DNA: TGTGCCAGCAGCTCGTTCGGGCTTGGAGGGACTGAAGCTTTCTTT. This gives the protein CASSSFGLGGTEAFF.

The chain has TRBV13 and TRBJ1-3; no clear D. Germline V gives CDR1 PRHDT, CDR2 FYEKMQ (reference sequence). This CDR3 spans 14 amino acids. V was clipped by 3 bases and J by 4 bases, with 10 bases between them. DNA for the CDR3: TGTGCCAGCAGCTTCTGGGTAGGAGGAAACACCATATATTTT. This translates into CASSFWVGGNTIYF.